Following are 15 T cell receptor beta chains from one sample sequenced in a study of cytomegalovirus exposure and HLA in healthy donors. PCR amplification relied on 60 Vbeta primers (plus 13 Jbeta primers). Measured with immunoSEQ multiplex PCR; TCRdb has only the in-frame clones, and not every one. This sample has 90,000 to 130,000 clones, with around 70% found just once. Sample: PBMCs. These receptors all come from a man aged 30-40 years in good health and CMV-seropositive.

The J gene is TRBJ2-3, the V gene TRBV7-9; 8 nucleotides match TRBD1. This CDR3 comprises 14 residues. CDR1 is SEHNR, CDR2 FQNEAQ, per germline (reference sequence). The ends lost 1 base at V and 3 bases at J; junction bases unmatched: 0. The CDR3 protein is CASSLGQGTDTQYF. In nucleotides, the CDR3 is TGTGCCAGCAGCTTAGGACAGGGGACAGATACGCAGTATTTT.

The chain employs TRBV27 and TRBJ2-7, with 10 bases matching TRBD1. The trim removed 5 bases at V and 6 bases at J, leaving 7 bases unmatched. Per the germline V gene, CDR1 is MNHEY and CDR2 is SMNVEV (reference sequence). This CDR3 comprises 14 residues. CDR3 nucleotide sequence: TGTGCCAGCAGTCCCCGGGACAGGGGAACCGAGCAGTACTTC. The encoded protein is CASSPRDRGTEQYF.

The J gene is TRBJ2-7, the V gene TRBV5-1; the D gene is possibly TRBD2 (6 bases). Germline CDR1 and CDR2: SGHRS and YFSETQ. The CDR3 has 14 residues. V was trimmed by 4 bases and J by 0 bases, leaving 11 bases between them. CDR3 sequence reads: CASSAEGLSYEQYF. In DNA form, the CDR3 reads TGCGCCAGCAGCGCCGAGGGACTCTCCTACGAGCAGTACTTC.

The chain employs TRBV10-3 and TRBJ2-3, with 7 positions matching TRBD1. The V gene's germline CDR1 is ENHRY and CDR2 SYGVKD. CDR3 length: 13 residues. J was trimmed by 3 bases and V by 4 bases; bases with no gene match: 1. Here the CDR3 DNA reads TGTGCCATCAGTGCGGGACAGACAGATACGCAGTATTTT. As protein: CAISAGQTDTQYF.

J is TRBJ2-3 and V is TRBV19; maybe TRBD2 (5 bases). This CDR3 has 14 amino acids. With 4 bases removed from V and 4 bases from J, the gap between germline ends came to 12 bases. The germline gives CDR1 LNHDA, CDR2 SQIVND (reference sequence). The CDR3 DNA reads TGTGCCAGTAGTACGGGGAAAGGCGCAGATACGCAGTATTTT. It translates to CASSTGKGADTQYF.

The chain combines TRBV6-5 with TRBJ2-1; D is perhaps TRBD1 (5 bases). V was clipped by 2 bases and J by 10 bases, with 12 bases between them. Germline CDR1 reads MNHEY; CDR2 reads SVGAGI. The CDR3 runs to 13 residues. The CDR3 DNA follows: TGTGCCAGCAGTTACGGGGCAAATGGGGAGCAGTTCTTC. Protein product: CASSYGANGEQFF.

The chain employs TRBV15 and TRBJ1-5, with D unclear. V was trimmed by 4 bases and J by 0 bases, leaving 7 bases between them. Germline V gene data show CDR1 as LNHNV and CDR2 as YYDKDF (reference sequence). CDR3 length equals 14 residues. CDR3 in amino acids: CATSKQYSNQPQHF. The DNA for the CDR3 is TGTGCCACCAGCAAACAGTATAGCAATCAGCCCCAGCATTTT.

The CDR3 nucleotides are TGTGCCAGCAGCTTAAACGGGGGAACTAATGAAAAACTGTTTTTT. Its translation: CASSLNGGTNEKLFF. This sequence joins TRBV7-9 and TRBJ1-4; D perhaps matches TRBD1 (5 bases). Germline V CDR1 and CDR2: SEHNR, FQNEAQ (reference sequence). The CDR3 is 15 amino acids. V shed 2 bases and J shed 1 base, with 8 bases lying between them.

The chain combines TRBV27 with TRBJ1-2, with D possibly matching TRBD1 (5 bases). The germline CDR1 and CDR2 sequences are MNHEY and SMNVEV (reference sequence). The V end was cut by 5 bases, the J end by 2 bases, with 21 bases between. The CDR3 sequence is 17 residues long. CDR3 residues: CASSRKFGGADNYGYTF. CDR3 DNA: TGTGCCAGCAGTCGGAAATTCGGGGGAGCGGACAACTATGGCTACACCTTC.

The chain combines TRBV5-5 with TRBJ1-6, with D perhaps TRBD1 (6 bases). The CDR3 runs 16 residues. V was clipped by 3 bases and J by 8 bases, with 18 bases between them. Germline assignment: CDR1 SGHKS and CDR2 YYEKEE (reference sequence). CDR3 in DNA: TGTGCCAGCAGCTCAGGGGCGGGTGCTATAGATTCACCCCTCCACTTT. Translating it yields CASSSGAGAIDSPLHF.

This clone appeared a few times. CDR3 bases: TGTGCCAGCAGTCCCGATTCCCCCGGTGCCTATGGCTACACCTTC. It specifies CASSPDSPGAYGYTF. J is TRBJ1-2 and V is TRBV6-6; D is unresolved. The CDR3 totals 15 residues. Trimming took 5 bases from V and 4 from J, leaving 17 bases between them. Looked up from germline, CDR1 is MNHNY and CDR2 is SVGAGI (reference sequence).

In this sample, this clone turned up once. The chain uses TRBV9 and TRBJ2-3, with 10 bases lining up with TRBD2. Germline V lookup: CDR1 SGDLS, CDR2 YYNGEE. There are 15 residues in the CDR3. V shed 5 bases and J 4 bases; nucleotides not matched to a gene: 7. The CDR3 nucleotides are TGTGCCAGCAGAGCAGGACTAGCGGCGCCAGATACGCAGTATTTT. Protein product: CASRAGLAAPDTQYF.

The V and J genes are TRBV10-1 and TRBJ2-2; maybe TRBD1 (6 bases). From germline, CDR1 is WNHNN and CDR2 SYGVQD (reference sequence). This CDR3 contains 13 residues. With 5 bases removed from V and 4 bases from J, the gap between germline ends came to 8 bases. The CDR3 region has the DNA TGCGCCAGCAGTTGGGGGCCCACCGGGGAGCTGTTTTTT. Amino acids: CASSWGPTGELFF.

The chain is built from TRBV27 and TRBJ2-2; 9 positions match TRBD2. V was clipped by 6 bases and J by 0 bases; unmatched bases: 5. This CDR3 is built from 16 residues. From germline, CDR1 is MNHEY and CDR2 SMNVEV (reference sequence). The CDR3 protein is CASRRPSGANTGELFF. CDR3 DNA: TGTGCCAGCAGACGCCCTAGCGGGGCGAACACCGGGGAGCTGTTTTTT.

V usage is TRBV10-3 and J usage is TRBJ1-2, with 7 bases matching TRBD1. The germline V gene encodes CDR1 ENHRY and CDR2 SYGVKD. V trimming: 7 bases; J trimming: 4 bases; junction bases outside the gene matches: 9. The length of the CDR3 is 14 residues. The CDR3 reads CAITFDRVGYGYTF. CDR3 nucleotide sequence: TGTGCCATCACCTTCGACAGGGTGGGCTATGGCTACACCTTC.